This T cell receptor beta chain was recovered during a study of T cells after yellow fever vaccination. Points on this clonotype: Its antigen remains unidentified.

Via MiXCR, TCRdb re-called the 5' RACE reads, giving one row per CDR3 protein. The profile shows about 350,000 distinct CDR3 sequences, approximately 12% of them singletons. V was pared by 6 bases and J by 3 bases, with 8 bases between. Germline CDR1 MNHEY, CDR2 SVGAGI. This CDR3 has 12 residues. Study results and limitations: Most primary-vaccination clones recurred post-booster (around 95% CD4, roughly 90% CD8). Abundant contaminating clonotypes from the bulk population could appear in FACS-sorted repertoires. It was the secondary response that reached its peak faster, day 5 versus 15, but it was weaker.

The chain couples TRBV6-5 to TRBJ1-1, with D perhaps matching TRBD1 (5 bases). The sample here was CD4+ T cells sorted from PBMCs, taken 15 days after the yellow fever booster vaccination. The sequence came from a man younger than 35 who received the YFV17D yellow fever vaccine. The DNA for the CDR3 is TGTGCCAGCAGCCAACAGGACACTGAAGCTTTCTTT. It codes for CASSQQDTEAFF.